Below, 13 T cell receptor beta chains from the same sample are listed, as sequenced in a study of shared clonotypes between healthy human individuals. Sequencing used immunoSEQ multiplex PCR; TCRdb keeps in-frame clones, though not all of them. This sample carries 1.5 million to 1.9 million clones, roughly 98% of them seen once, and the ten largest clones take roughly 0.45%. The sequenced sample consisted of naive CD4+ T cells sorted from blood. Specified subset: CD45RA+ positively selected. These receptors were taken from a young man in good health.

The CDR3 DNA reads TGTGCCAGCAGTTACTCGACTAGGGGAAACACCATATATTTT. This sequence encodes CASSYSTRGNTIYF. This chain connects TRBV6-6 to TRBJ1-3; D unclear. Trimming shortened V by 0 bases and J by 4 bases, and 7 bases separated the two germline ends. The CDR3 extends over 14 amino acids. Germline V CDR1 and CDR2: MNHNY, SVGAGI (reference sequence).

The V gene is TRBV30, the J gene TRBJ2-1, with TRBD2 as a possible D gene (6 bases). CDR1 GTSNPN and CDR2 SVGIG come from the germline V gene (reference sequence). The CDR3 sequence is 12 residues long. V lost 3 bases and J lost 7, with 10 bases in between. CDR3 DNA sequence: TGTGCCTGGAGAAGGACTACGAATGAGCAGTTCTTC. Its protein is CAWRRTTNEQFF.

The chain combines TRBV28 with TRBJ2-7; either TRBD1 or TRBD2 may fit D (7 bases each). Germline V gene lookup returns CDR1 MDHEN and CDR2 SYDVKM. CDR3 length equals 14 residues. V was trimmed by 4 bases and J by 3 bases, leaving 13 bases between them. The CDR3 DNA is TGTGCCAGCAGTTATCAGGGGGGGGTCTACGAGCAGTACTTC. As protein: CASSYQGGVYEQYF.

The V and J genes are TRBV23-1 and TRBJ1-2; D gene uncertain. TRBV23-1 falls under the ORF class, with uncertain function. Trimming cost V 4 bases and J 8 bases, with 8 bases left between them. This CDR3 has 11 residues. The CDR3 reads CASSPAGGYTF. The CDR3 region has the DNA TGCGCCAGCAGTCCCGCCGGGGGCTACACCTTC.

The genes are TRBV5-5 and TRBJ2-1, with TRBD1 matching 7 bases. CDR1 is SGHKS and CDR2 is YYEKEE in the germline V gene (reference sequence). Trimming at V came to 1 base and at J to 6 bases, leaving 10 bases not matched to a gene. The CDR3 is made up of 16 amino acids. The CDR3 nucleotides read TGTGCCAGCAGCTTGACTCCGGGCCGACAGGGCAATGAGCAGTTCTTC. This translates into CASSLTPGRQGNEQFF.

The chain carries TRBV5-1 and TRBJ2-7; D gene uncertain. The ends were cut back, 4 bases at V and 5 bases at J, with 16 bases in the middle. The CDR3 is 14 amino acids. Germline lookup yields CDR1 SGHRS and CDR2 YFSETQ. CDR3 sequence reads: CASSHPGPIDEQYF. For the CDR3, the DNA is TGCGCCAGCAGCCACCCCGGACCGATTGACGAGCAGTACTTC.

The count of this clone is one. The V and J genes are TRBV5-4 and TRBJ2-7; 7 bases agree with TRBD1. From germline, CDR1 is SGHNT and CDR2 YYREEE (reference sequence). Trimming took 6 bases from V and 6 from J; bases not matched to a gene: 3. The CDR3 has 11 amino acids. The CDR3 coding sequence is TGTGCCAGCACTGCAGGGGGCGAGCAGTACTTC. It specifies CASTAGGEQYF.

The V gene is TRBV30, the J gene TRBJ1-1; D is uncertain. This CDR3 comprises 13 residues. V lost 0 bases to trimming and J lost 7 bases, with 12 bases between them. Per germline, CDR1 GTSNPN and CDR2 SVGIG (reference sequence). In nucleotides, the CDR3 is TGTGCCTGGAGTGTATCGGGAGGGCTTGAAGCTTTCTTT. Translation gives CAWSVSGGLEAFF.

The V call is TRBV5-4, the J call TRBJ2-5; 11 bases fit TRBD2. Germline V CDR1 and CDR2: SGHNT, YYREEE (reference sequence). The CDR3 is 16 amino acids. V gave up 3 bases and J gave up 1 base; unmatched junction bases: 5. CDR3 in DNA: TGTGCCAGCAGCTCCGCCGGGACTAGCGGCCAAGAGACCCAGTACTTC. This codes for CASSSAGTSGQETQYF.

The J gene is TRBJ1-4, the V gene TRBV9; D is undetermined. Germline loops: CDR1 SGDLS, CDR2 YYNGEE. This CDR3 is 15 amino acids long. Between the trimmed V and J ends, which lost 3 bases and 0 bases, there was a span of 9 bases. The CDR3 sequence is CASSGTAATNEKLFF. DNA for the CDR3: TGTGCCAGCAGCGGGACGGCTGCAACTAATGAAAAACTGTTTTTT.

In DNA form, the CDR3 reads TGTGCCAGTAGTTCCCTAGCGGACTCTGATCCCTACGAGCAGTACTTC. This translates into CASSSLADSDPYEQYF. This chain uses TRBV19 with TRBJ2-7; TRBD2 agrees at 7 bases. Germline lookup yields CDR1 LNHDA and CDR2 SQIVND (reference sequence). After removal of 5 bases from V and 2 bases from J, the junction contained 12 bases not matched to a gene. The CDR3 contains 16 residues.

This clone was seen a few times. The gene calls are TRBV10-3 and TRBJ1-1; TRBD1 might be the D (5 bases). Germline CDR1 ENHRY, CDR2 SYGVKD. There are 13 residues in the CDR3. V lost 7 bases, J lost 4 bases, and 13 bases lay in between. CDR3 residues: CAITPREGTEAFF. Here the CDR3 DNA reads TGTGCCATCACCCCCAGGGAGGGCACTGAAGCTTTCTTT.

The chain carries TRBV11-2 and TRBJ2-5; D ambiguous. This CDR3 has 15 residues. Germline-derived CDR1 and CDR2 are SGHAT and FQNNGV. Deletions cut 0 bases from V and 2 bases from J, with 10 bases between. The CDR3 DNA sequence: TGTGCCAGCAGCTTAGATCCCCTACGACAAGAGACCCAGTACTTC. This gives the protein CASSLDPLRQETQYF.